One and the same sample provided the 24 T cell receptor beta chains below, sequenced in a study of T cells in women clearing cervical HPV infection. The assay was immunoSEQ multiplex PCR, and TCRdb's table has in-frame clones only and misses some. The table gives 25,000 to 40,000 clones; the top ten clones make up about 4.4% of it. Material for sequencing was blood buffy coat. These receptors were taken from a woman aged 18-69 years with a cervical HPV16 infection that either progressed to CIN3+ or cleared (not recorded which).

As concerns this clone: The read falls 3 residues short of the CDR3 end, and the missing part is taken from the germline J gene. The sample contains more than one DNA sequence encoding this CDR3. This rearrangement joins TRBV29-1 to TRBJ1-3; no definite D call. Germline CDR1 is SQVTM and CDR2 is ANQGSEA. Trimming removed 7 bases at V and 4 bases at J, with 11 bases between. CDR3 length: 12 residues. The CDR3 sequence: CSAIKGGNTIYF. The DNA read from the CDR3 is TGCAGCGCGATTAAAGGGGGAAACACC.

Comment on this clone: The observed sequence ends 3 residues before the CDR3 terminus, with the missing tail filled in from the germline J gene. V gene TRBV7-3 combines with J gene TRBJ2-1; 7 bases are a match to TRBD1. Losses at the gene ends were 5 bases for V and 8 bases for J; bases not matched to a gene: 9. The length of the CDR3 is 14 residues. Germline V gene sequence: CDR1 SGHTA, CDR2 FQGTGA. The CDR3 spells CASSEQGMGDEQFF. The DNA read from the CDR3 is TGTGCCAGCAGCGAACAGGGGATGGGCGATGAG.

On this clone: The read is 3 residues too short to cover the CDR3 end, so that end is filled in from the germline J gene. This chain connects TRBV20-1 to TRBJ2-3; D not certain. The V end was cut by 6 bases, the J end by 6 bases, with 13 bases between. Germline CDR1 is DFQATT and CDR2 is SNEGSKA (reference sequence). This CDR3 is 12 amino acids long. The CDR3 DNA, read in part, is TGCAGTGCGCCTACTCCGGGTGATACG. This encodes CSAPTPGDT. In full, the CDR3 is CSAPTPGDTQYF.

Concerning this clone: The read stops 3 residues short of the end of the CDR3; the missing end is completed from the germline J gene. The chain combines TRBV2 with TRBJ2-7; D is perhaps TRBD2 (5 bases). CDR1 and CDR2 (germline): SNHLY, FYNNEI. The V gene lost 1 base and the J gene lost 0 bases, with 13 bases spanning the gap. This CDR3 region has 16 residues. The CDR3 bases that were read are TGTGCCAGCAGTGAAGGTCTAGCCAAAATCTCCTACGAG. It codes for CASSEGLAKISYE. The entire CDR3 protein reads CASSEGLAKISYEQYF.

With regard to this clone: Coverage ceases 3 residues before the CDR3 finishes, and the germline J gene fills in the end. The V and J genes are TRBV5-1 and TRBJ1-4; 7 bases map to TRBD1. The V gene's germline CDR1 is SGHRS and CDR2 YFSETQ. The CDR3 has 15 residues. The part of the CDR3 DNA that was read is TGCGCCAGCAGACAGGGACAGTATGAGGATTCACCA. Protein: CASRQGQYEDSP. The entire CDR3 protein reads CASRQGQYEDSPLFF.

As concerns this clone: The CDR3 end falls 3 residues outside the read, so it is completed with the germline J gene. This chain connects TRBV7-9 to TRBJ2-4; 9 positions match TRBD1. CDR1 and CDR2 (germline): SEHNR, FQNEAQ (reference sequence). This CDR3 contains 15 residues. CDR3 DNA (partial): TGTGCCAGCAGCTCCTCGGACAGGGGAAGCTATGGT. It translates to CASSSSDRGSYG. The full CDR3 reads CASSSSDRGSYGQYF.

About this clone itself: The missing CDR3 end, 3 residues past where the read stops, is filled in from the germline J gene. The chain combines TRBV5-4 with TRBJ1-6, with a weak D call TRBD1 (6 bases). CDR3 size: 16 residues. Per germline, CDR1 SGHNT and CDR2 YYREEE (reference sequence). V lost 0 bases and J lost 2, with 9 bases in between. The CDR3 DNA, read in part, is TGTGCCAGCAGCTTGGGGGGGGGCACCTATAATTCACCC. Translation gives CASSLGGGTYNSP. The whole CDR3 sequence is CASSLGGGTYNSPLHF.

As regards this clone: The sequence runs out 3 residues before the end of the CDR3; the remainder is reconstructed from the germline J gene. The V and J genes are TRBV10-3 and TRBJ2-3, with D maybe TRBD1 (5 bases). CDR3 length: 12 amino acids. Germline V gene lookup returns CDR1 ENHRY and CDR2 SYGVKD. The CDR3 sequence is CAIRQDNQPQYF. The sequenced CDR3 bases are TGTGCCATCAGACAGGACAATCAGCCG.

With respect to this clone: The junction departs from germline at one end; a sequencing error may be responsible. The read gets to within 3 residues of the CDR3 end, and the germline J gene fills in the rest. Other DNA sequences of this sample code for an identical CDR3. The chain combines TRBV5-1 with TRBJ1-2, with D tentatively TRBD1 (6 bases). Germline V gene sequence: CDR1 SGHRS, CDR2 YFSETQ. The CDR3 runs to 14 residues. The sequenced CDR3 bases are TGCGCCAGCAGCTTGAACAGGGTTGGCTATGGA. Protein sequence: CASSLNRVGYG. The whole CDR3 region reads CASSLNRVGYGYTF.

A remark on this clone: The DNA ends 3 residues before the CDR3 does, and the rest of the CDR3 is filled in from the germline J gene. J is TRBJ2-5 and V is TRBV30; 9 positions match TRBD1. The CDR3 has 14 amino acids. V shed 2 bases, J shed 7 bases, and the junction held 8 bases outside the gene matches. Germline lookup yields CDR1 GTSNPN and CDR2 SVGIG (reference sequence). The CDR3 bases that were read are TGTGCCTGGAGTCCGGACAGGGGCAGGGGGACC. This sequence encodes CAWSPDRGRGT. The CDR3 reads in full as CAWSPDRGRGTQYF.

Concerning this clone: The read falls 3 residues short of the CDR3 end, and the missing part is taken from the germline J gene. The gene calls are TRBV20-1 and TRBJ2-1; D may be TRBD2 (6 bases). Germline V gene lookup returns CDR1 DFQATT and CDR2 SNEGSKA (reference sequence). V lost 0 bases, J lost 9 bases, and 18 bases lay in between. The CDR3 is 15 residues long. The CDR3 DNA, read in part, is TGCAGTGCTAGAGAAAGCGGGCGAGCGGGTGGTGAG. Translated: CSARESGRAGGE. In full, the CDR3 is CSARESGRAGGEQFF.

About this clone: The read terminates 3 residues before the CDR3 end, so the remaining end is supplied by the germline J gene. The chain has TRBV11-2 and TRBJ1-2; D not certain. The CDR3 has 13 amino acids. The germline gives CDR1 SGHAT, CDR2 FQNNGV. CDR3 loop: CASSPRGLYDYTF. The DNA read from the CDR3 is TGTGCCAGCAGCCCCAGAGGCCTGTACGAC. Full variable domain (remainder filled in from reference TRBV11-2 and TRBJ1-2): EAGVAQSPRYKIIEKRQSVAFWCNPISGHATLYWYQQILGQGPKLLIQFQNNGVVDDSQLPKDRFSAERLKGVDSTLKIQPAKLEDSAVYLCASSPRGLYDYTFGSGTRLTVV.

Note on this clone: The read comes to an end 3 residues before the CDR3 does, leaving the germline J gene to fill in the end. The V and J genes are TRBV20-1 and TRBJ2-5, with TRBD2 identical over 11 bases. The CDR3 is 16 residues long. Unmatched junction bases numbered 8, after V lost 0 bases and J lost 5 bases. In germline, CDR1 is DFQATT, CDR2 SNEGSKA (reference sequence). CDR3 region: CSARDPIAGGHETQYF. The sequenced CDR3 bases are TGCAGTGCTAGAGATCCCATAGCGGGGGGGCATGAGACC.

The CDR3 spells CASSGPTANQPQHF. The CDR3 bases that were read are TGTGCCAGCAGTGGTCCGACAGCTAATCAGCCC. J is TRBJ1-5 and V is TRBV2; TRBD1 is a possible D gene (5 bases). The read finishes 3 residues shy of the CDR3 end, and the germline J gene is used to complete it. V was shortened by 4 bases and J by 4 bases, with 11 bases between the two germline ends. The germline V gene encodes CDR1 SNHLY and CDR2 FYNNEI. The CDR3 spans 14 residues.

As regards this clone: The sequence runs out 3 residues before the end of the CDR3; the remainder is reconstructed from the germline J gene. V gene TRBV20-1 combines with J gene TRBJ2-3; weak D call: TRBD1 (5 bases). This CDR3 contains 16 residues. Germline V lookup: CDR1 DFQATT, CDR2 SNEGSKA (reference sequence). The CDR3 sequence: CSASSQGVTLDQPQYF. The DNA read from the CDR3 is TGCAGTGCTAGTAGCCAGGGTGTCACTCTTGATCAGCCG.

The sequenced part of the CDR3 DNA is TGCAGTGCTGACAGGGGTGAG. It is translated as CSADRGE. The entire CDR3 protein reads CSADRGEQFF. J is TRBJ2-1 and V is TRBV20-1; 8 bases map to TRBD1. The read ends 3 residues before the CDR3 terminus; that terminus is restored from the germline J gene. Germline assignment: CDR1 DFQATT and CDR2 SNEGSKA (reference sequence). Trimming cost V 5 bases and J 9 bases; bases outside gene matches: 0. The CDR3 sequence is 10 residues long.

Note on this clone: The CDR3 end lies 3 residues beyond the end of the read and is filled in from the germline J gene. V gene TRBV12-3 or TRBV12-4 combines with J gene TRBJ2-4, with 7 bases fitting TRBD1. The CDR3 has 16 amino acids. Losses at the gene ends were 5 bases for V and 0 bases for J; bases not matched to a gene: 7. The CDR3 sequence is CASSPDRVLAKNIQYF. CDR3 DNA, as far as it was read: TGTGCCAGCAGTCCCGACAGGGTTCTAGCCAAAAACATT.

To note about this clone: The observed sequence ends 3 residues before the CDR3 terminus, with the missing tail filled in from the germline J gene. This chain joins TRBV2 and TRBJ1-1, with 10 positions matching TRBD1. The length of the CDR3 is 19 residues. The germline V gene encodes CDR1 SNHLY and CDR2 FYNNEI. V was clipped by 6 bases and J by 4 bases; unmatched bases: 20. The sequenced part of the CDR3 DNA is TGTGCCAGCAGGATTGGGACAGGGGCTTCGGGGGGGCTGGGCACTGAA. Amino acid sequence: CASRIGTGASGGLGTE. The full CDR3 reads CASRIGTGASGGLGTEAFF.

Here the CDR3 reads CASSQAGTTSTDTQYF. CDR3 bases read: TGTGCCAGCAGCCAGGCCGGGACAACAAGCACAGATACG. This rearrangement joins TRBV14 to TRBJ2-3; tentatively, D is TRBD1 (6 bases). The sequence runs out 3 residues before the end of the CDR3; the remainder is reconstructed from the germline J gene. The CDR3 is made up of 16 amino acids. Trimming removed 3 bases at V and 0 bases at J, with 13 bases between. CDR1 is SGHDN and CDR2 is FVKESK in the germline V gene.

With regard to this clone: The CDR3 end is not reached by the read, which stops 3 residues before it; the germline J gene fills it in. This chain joins TRBV30 and TRBJ1-2, with a weak D call TRBD1 (5 bases). This CDR3 spans 15 amino acids. CDR1 is GTSNPN and CDR2 is SVGIG in the germline V gene (reference sequence). The CDR3 loop reads CAWSQGLLQADTYTF. CDR3 DNA (partial): TGTGCCTGGTCCCAGGGTTTGCTCCAGGCAGATACC.

To note about this clone: The observed sequence ends 3 residues before the CDR3 terminus, with the missing tail filled in from the germline J gene. This chain joins TRBV28 and TRBJ2-7; 10 bases are a match to TRBD2. The CDR3 contains 18 residues. V dropped 6 bases and J dropped 4; count of bases not matched to a gene: 18. Germline V gene data show CDR1 as MDHEN and CDR2 as SYDVKM. CDR3 residues: CASSSGGLTSGAKYEQYF. The sequenced CDR3 bases are TGTGCCAGCAGCTCGGGGGGGCTAACTAGCGGGGCCAAATACGAG.

On this clone: The read stops 3 residues short of the end of the CDR3; the missing end is completed from the germline J gene. This chain joins TRBV20-1 and TRBJ1-3, with D hard to call. The germline V and J ends were trimmed by 3 bases and 0 bases, with 6 bases remaining between them. The CDR3 length is 13 residues. CDR1 is DFQATT and CDR2 is SNEGSKA in the germline V gene (reference sequence). CDR3 residues: CSARSSSGNTIYF. The covered CDR3 bases are TGCAGTGCTAGGTCCAGCTCTGGAAACACC.

A word on this clone: Relative to the germline gene, one junction end is altered; a read error may explain this. The CDR3 goes on 3 residues after the read ends, and that part is filled in from the germline J gene. This same CDR3 is encoded by further DNA sequences in the sample. V gene TRBV19 combines with J gene TRBJ1-3, with TRBD1 identical over 7 bases. Germline CDR1 is LNHDA and CDR2 is SQIVND (reference sequence). The CDR3 loop spans 17 amino acids. The sequenced CDR3 bases are TGTGCCAGTACCCCGGCAGGGGGAAGGCTCTCTGGAAACACA. Protein: CASTPAGGRLSGNT. The whole CDR3 sequence is CASTPAGGRLSGNTIYF.

Worth noting for this clone: Sequencing ends 3 residues short of the CDR3 end; the germline J gene provides the rest. The chain is built from TRBV2 and TRBJ1-1; D is ambiguous. This CDR3 is built from 14 residues. Germline loops: CDR1 SNHLY, CDR2 FYNNEI. Partial CDR3 DNA: TGTGCCAGCAGTGACAGCGGGAATAATGAAAAA. Translating it yields CASSDSGNNEK. The complete CDR3 reads CASSDSGNNEKAFF. Using reference TRBV2 and TRBJ1-1 for the parts outside the CDR3, the full variable domain is EPEVTQTPSHQVTQMGQEVILRCVPISNHLYFYWYRQILGQKVEFLVSFYNNEISEKSEIFDDQFSVERPDGSNFTLKIRSTKLEDSAMYFCASSDSGNNEKAFFGQGTRLTVV.